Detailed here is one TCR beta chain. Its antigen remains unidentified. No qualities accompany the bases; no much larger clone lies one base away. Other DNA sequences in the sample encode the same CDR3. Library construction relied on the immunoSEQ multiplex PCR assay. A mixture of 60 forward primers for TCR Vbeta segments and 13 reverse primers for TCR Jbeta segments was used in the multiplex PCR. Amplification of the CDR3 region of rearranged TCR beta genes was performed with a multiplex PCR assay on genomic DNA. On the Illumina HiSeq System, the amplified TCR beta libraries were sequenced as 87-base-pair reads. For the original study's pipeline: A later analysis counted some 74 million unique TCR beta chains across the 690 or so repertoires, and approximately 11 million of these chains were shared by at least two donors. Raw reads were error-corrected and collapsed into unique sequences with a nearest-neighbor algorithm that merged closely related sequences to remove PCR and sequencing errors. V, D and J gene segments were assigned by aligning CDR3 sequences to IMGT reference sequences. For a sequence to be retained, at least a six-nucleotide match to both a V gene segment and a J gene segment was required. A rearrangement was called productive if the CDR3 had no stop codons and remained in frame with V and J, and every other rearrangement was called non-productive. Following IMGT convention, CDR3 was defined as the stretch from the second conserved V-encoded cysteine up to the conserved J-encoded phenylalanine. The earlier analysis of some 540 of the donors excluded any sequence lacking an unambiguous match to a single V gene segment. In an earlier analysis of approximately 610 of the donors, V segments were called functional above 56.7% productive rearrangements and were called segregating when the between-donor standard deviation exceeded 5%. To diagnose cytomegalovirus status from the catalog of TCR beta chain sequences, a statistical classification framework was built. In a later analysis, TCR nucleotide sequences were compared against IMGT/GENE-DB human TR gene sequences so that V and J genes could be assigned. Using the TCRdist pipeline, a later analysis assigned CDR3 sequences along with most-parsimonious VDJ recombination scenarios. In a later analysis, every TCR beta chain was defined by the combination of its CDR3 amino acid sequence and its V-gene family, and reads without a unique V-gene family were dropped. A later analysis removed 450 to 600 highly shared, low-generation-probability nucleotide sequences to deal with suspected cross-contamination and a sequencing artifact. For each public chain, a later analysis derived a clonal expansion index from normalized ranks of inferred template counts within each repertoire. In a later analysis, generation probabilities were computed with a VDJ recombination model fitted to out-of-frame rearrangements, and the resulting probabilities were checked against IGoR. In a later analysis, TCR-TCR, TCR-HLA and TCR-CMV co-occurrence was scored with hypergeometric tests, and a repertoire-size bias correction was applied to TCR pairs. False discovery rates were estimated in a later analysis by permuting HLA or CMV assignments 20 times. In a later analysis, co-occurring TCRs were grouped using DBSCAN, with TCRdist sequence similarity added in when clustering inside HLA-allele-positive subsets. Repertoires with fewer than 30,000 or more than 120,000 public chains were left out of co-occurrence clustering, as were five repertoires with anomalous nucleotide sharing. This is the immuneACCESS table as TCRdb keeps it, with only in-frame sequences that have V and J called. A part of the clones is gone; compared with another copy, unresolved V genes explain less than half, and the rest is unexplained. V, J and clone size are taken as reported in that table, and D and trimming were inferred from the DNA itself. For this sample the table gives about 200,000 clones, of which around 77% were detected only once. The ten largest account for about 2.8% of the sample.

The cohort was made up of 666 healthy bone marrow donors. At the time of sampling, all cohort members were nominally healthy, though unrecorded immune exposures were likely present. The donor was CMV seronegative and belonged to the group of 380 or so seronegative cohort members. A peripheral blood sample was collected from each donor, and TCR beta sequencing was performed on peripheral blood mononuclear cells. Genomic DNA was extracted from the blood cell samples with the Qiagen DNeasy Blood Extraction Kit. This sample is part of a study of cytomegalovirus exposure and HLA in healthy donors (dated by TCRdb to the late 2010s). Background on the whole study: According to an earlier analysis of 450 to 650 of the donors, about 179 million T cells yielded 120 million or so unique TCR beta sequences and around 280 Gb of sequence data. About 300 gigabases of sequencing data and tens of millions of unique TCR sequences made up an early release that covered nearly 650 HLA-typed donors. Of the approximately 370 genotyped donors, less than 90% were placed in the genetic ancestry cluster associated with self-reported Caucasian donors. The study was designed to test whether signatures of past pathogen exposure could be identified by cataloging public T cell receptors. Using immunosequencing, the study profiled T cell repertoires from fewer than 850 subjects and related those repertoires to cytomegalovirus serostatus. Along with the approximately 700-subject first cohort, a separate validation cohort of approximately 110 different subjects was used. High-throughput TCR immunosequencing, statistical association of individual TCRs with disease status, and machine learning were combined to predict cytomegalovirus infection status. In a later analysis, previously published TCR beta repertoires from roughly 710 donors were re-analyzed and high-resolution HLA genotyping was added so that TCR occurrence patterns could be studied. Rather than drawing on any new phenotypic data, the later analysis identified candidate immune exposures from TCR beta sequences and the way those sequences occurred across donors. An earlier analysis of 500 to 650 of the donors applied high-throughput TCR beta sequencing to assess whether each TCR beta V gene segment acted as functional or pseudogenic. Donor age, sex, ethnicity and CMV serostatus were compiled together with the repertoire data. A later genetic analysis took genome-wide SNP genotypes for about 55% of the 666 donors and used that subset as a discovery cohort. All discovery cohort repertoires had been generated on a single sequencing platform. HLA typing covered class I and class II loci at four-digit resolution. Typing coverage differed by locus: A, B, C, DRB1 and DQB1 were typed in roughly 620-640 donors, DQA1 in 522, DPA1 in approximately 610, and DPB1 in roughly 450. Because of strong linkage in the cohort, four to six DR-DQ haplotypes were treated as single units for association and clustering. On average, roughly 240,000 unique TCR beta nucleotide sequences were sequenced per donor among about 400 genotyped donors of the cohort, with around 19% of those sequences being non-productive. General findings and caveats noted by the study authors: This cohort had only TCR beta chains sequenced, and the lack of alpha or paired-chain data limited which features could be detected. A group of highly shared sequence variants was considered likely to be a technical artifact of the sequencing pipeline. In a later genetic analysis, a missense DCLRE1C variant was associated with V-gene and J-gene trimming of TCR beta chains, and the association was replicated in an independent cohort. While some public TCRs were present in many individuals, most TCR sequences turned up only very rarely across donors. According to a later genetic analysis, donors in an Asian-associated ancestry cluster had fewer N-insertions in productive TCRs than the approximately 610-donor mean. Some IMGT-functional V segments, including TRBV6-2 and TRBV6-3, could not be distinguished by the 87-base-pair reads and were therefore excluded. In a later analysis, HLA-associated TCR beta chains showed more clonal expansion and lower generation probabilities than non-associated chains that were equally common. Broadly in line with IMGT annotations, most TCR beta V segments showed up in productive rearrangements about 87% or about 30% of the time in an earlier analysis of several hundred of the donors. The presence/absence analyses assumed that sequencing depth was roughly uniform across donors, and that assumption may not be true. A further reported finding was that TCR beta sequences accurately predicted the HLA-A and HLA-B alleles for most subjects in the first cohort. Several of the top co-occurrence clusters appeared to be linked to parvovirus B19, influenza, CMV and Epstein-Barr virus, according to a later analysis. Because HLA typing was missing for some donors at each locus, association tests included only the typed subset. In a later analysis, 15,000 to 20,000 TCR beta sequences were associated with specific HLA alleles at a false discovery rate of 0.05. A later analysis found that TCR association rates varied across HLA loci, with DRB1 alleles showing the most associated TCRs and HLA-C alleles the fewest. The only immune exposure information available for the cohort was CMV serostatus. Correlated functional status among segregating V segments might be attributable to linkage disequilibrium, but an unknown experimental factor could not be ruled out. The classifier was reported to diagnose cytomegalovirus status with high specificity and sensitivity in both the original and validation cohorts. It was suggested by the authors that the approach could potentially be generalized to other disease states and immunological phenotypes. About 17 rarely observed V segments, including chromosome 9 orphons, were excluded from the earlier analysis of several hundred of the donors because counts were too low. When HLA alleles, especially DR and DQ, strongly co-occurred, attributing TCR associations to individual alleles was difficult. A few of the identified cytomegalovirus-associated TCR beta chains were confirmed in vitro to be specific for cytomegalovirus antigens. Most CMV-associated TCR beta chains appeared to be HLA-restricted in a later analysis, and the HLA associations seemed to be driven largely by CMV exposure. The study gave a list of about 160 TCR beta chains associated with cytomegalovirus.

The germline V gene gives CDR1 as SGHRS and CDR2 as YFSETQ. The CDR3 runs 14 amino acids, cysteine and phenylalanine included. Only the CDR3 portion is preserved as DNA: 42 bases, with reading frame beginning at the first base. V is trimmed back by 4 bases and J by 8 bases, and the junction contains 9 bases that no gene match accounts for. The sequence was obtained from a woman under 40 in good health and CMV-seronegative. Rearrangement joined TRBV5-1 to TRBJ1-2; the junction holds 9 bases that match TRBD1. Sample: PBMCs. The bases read TGCGCCAGCAGCCCCCGTGGACAGGGGAGCGGCTACACCTTC. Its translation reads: CASSPRGQGSGYTF. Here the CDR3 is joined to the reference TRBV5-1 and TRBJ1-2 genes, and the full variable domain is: KAGVTQTPRYLIKTRGQQVTLSCSPISGHRSVSWYQQTPGQGLQFLFEYFSETQRNKGNFPGRFSGRQFSNSRSEMNVSTLELGDSALYLCASSPRGQGSGYTFGSGTRLTVV.